These 20 T cell receptor beta chains share one sample of origin, sequenced in a study of response to subunit inactivated influenza vaccine. TCRdb redid the calling of the RT-PCR reads with MiXCR, one entry per CDR3 protein. Here the sample spans about 650,000 distinct CDR3 sequences, about 14% being singletons. The sample was PBMCs from blood, taken approximately 15 days before vaccination. The source of these receptors is a man aged 50-59 years who received an inactivated influenza vaccine.

In this sample, this clonotype turned up many times. V and J are TRBV12-3 or TRBV12-4 and TRBJ2-3; D gene uncertain. The CDR3 length is 14 residues. V lost 6 bases to trimming and J lost 4 bases, with 14 bases between them. The CDR3 coding sequence is TGTGCCAGCAGCCCCCAAAGTAGCTCAGATACGCAGTATTTT. Its translation: CASSPQSSSDTQYF.

This clonotype was seen more than once but under ten times. CDR3 DNA: TGTGCCAGCAGTGAGCGGGTCTTCTACGAGCAGTACTTC. Its translation: CASSERVFYEQYF. This chain uses TRBV2 with TRBJ2-7, with a possible D match to TRBD2 (5 bases). Trimming cost V 3 bases and J 3 bases, with 9 bases left between them. The CDR3 loop spans 13 amino acids. Germline-derived CDR1 and CDR2 are SNHLY and FYNNEI.

This clonotype was seen a few times. This chain joins TRBV18 and TRBJ2-7; D might be TRBD2 (5 bases). V dropped 4 bases and J dropped 1 base, with 8 bases sitting between them. Germline V lookup: CDR1 KGHSH, CDR2 LQKENI. There are 13 residues in the CDR3. CDR3 residues: CASSRENSYEQYF. In DNA form, the CDR3 reads TGTGCCAGCTCACGGGAGAATTCCTACGAGCAGTACTTC.

The chain recombines TRBV7-3 with TRBJ2-1; TRBD1 aligns across 11 bases. Germline loops: CDR1 SGHTA, CDR2 FQGTGA. The V and J ends lost 0 bases and 8 bases, in that order; junction bases with no gene match: 6. There are 16 residues in the CDR3. CDR3 bases: TGTGCCAGCAGCTTAACCTTGGGACAGGGGGGTGATGAGCAGTTCTTC. Translated: CASSLTLGQGGDEQFF.

The sample holds a few counts of this clonotype. The chain joins TRBV15 to TRBJ1-1; D possibly corresponds to TRBD1 (5 bases). V lost 1 base and J lost 3, with 9 bases in between. This CDR3 region has 14 residues. In germline, CDR1 is LNHNV, CDR2 YYDKDF (reference sequence). This chain's CDR3 is CATSRAGGDTEAFF. In nucleotides, the CDR3 is TGTGCCACCAGCAGAGCCGGGGGGGACACTGAAGCTTTCTTT. Full variable domain (rest looked up from reference TRBV15 and TRBJ1-1): DAMVIQNPRYQVTQFGKPVTLSCSQTLNHNVMYWYQQKSSQAPKLLFHYYDKDFNNEADTPDNFQSRRPNTSFCFLDIRSPGLGDTAMYLCATSRAGGDTEAFFGQGTRLTVV.

The gene calls are TRBV20-1 and TRBJ2-5; 11 bases are a match to TRBD2. Germline V CDR1 and CDR2: DFQATT, SNEGSKA (reference sequence). With 8 bases clipped from V and 5 bases from J, the junction kept 7 bases outside the gene matches. The CDR3 has 13 residues. This CDR3 reads CSCRLAGRETQYF. CDR3 DNA sequence: TGCAGTTGCCGACTAGCGGGGCGGGAGACCCAGTACTTC.

This rearrangement joins TRBV29-1 to TRBJ2-5, with D hard to call. Deletions cut 5 bases from V and 5 bases from J, with 9 bases between. CDR1 SQVTM and CDR2 ANQGSEA come from the germline V gene. The CDR3 is made up of 11 amino acids. CDR3 in DNA: TGCAGCGTTACAATTACGGAGACCCAGTACTTC. It specifies CSVTITETQYF.

This clonotype was observed at least ten times. The chain recombines TRBV7-2 with TRBJ2-5; D may be TRBD1 (8 bases). This CDR3 region has 15 residues. Trimming left V 4 bases short and J 3 bases short, with 15 bases between. Germline V gene sequence: CDR1 SGHTA, CDR2 FQGNSA. The CDR3 nucleotides read TGTGCCAGCAGCTGGGGAACAGGGGGGGAAGAGACCCAGTACTTC. This gives the protein CASSWGTGGEETQYF.

The chain recombines TRBV10-3 with TRBJ1-1; 8 bases map to TRBD1. Germline trimming cut 5 bases from V and 3 bases from J; bases unmatched to any gene: 5. This CDR3 spans 14 amino acids. The germline V gene encodes CDR1 ENHRY and CDR2 SYGVKD. DNA for the CDR3: TGTGCCATCAGTCGGACAGGGATGGACACTGAAGCTTTCTTT. This encodes CAISRTGMDTEAFF.

This clonotype turned up a few times. The chain recombines TRBV18 with TRBJ2-7; maybe TRBD1 (5 bases). Deletions cut 0 bases from V and 7 bases from J, with 10 bases between. Germline V gene data show CDR1 as KGHSH and CDR2 as LQKENI. There are 13 residues in the CDR3. CDR3 nucleotides: TGTGCCAGCTCACCACCTCAGGGCAGGGAGCAGTACTTC. It is translated as CASSPPQGREQYF.

The rearrangement uses TRBV20-1 and TRBJ2-5; 8 positions match TRBD2. The CDR3 extends over 13 amino acids. The germline V gene encodes CDR1 DFQATT and CDR2 SNEGSKA (reference sequence). Trimming cost V 7 bases and J 5 bases; bases outside gene matches: 9. The CDR3 reads CSGRREVGETQYF. In nucleotides, the CDR3 is TGCAGTGGACGGCGGGAGGTCGGGGAGACCCAGTACTTC.

The chain carries TRBV5-5 and TRBJ2-3; 10 bases match TRBD2. With V trimmed by 2 bases and J by 6 bases, 9 bases remained unmatched. CDR1 SGHKS and CDR2 YYEKEE come from the germline V gene (reference sequence). This CDR3 has 16 residues. The CDR3 protein is CASSFGWGLAMDTQYF. In nucleotides, the CDR3 is TGTGCCAGCAGCTTTGGGTGGGGACTAGCGATGGATACGCAGTATTTT.

This clonotype was recorded at least ten times. The rearrangement joins TRBV24-1 to TRBJ2-7; possibly TRBD1 for D (6 bases). Germline assignment: CDR1 KGHDR and CDR2 SFDVKD. CDR3 length: 17 residues. Trimming stripped 1 base from V and 2 bases from J, with 17 bases between. CDR3 DNA sequence: TGTGCCACCAGTGATTTTGGGTCCCGGGACAAGCCCTACGAGCAGTACTTC. Protein sequence: CATSDFGSRDKPYEQYF.

This clonotype was picked up many times. The rearrangement links TRBV12-3 or TRBV12-4 to TRBJ2-2; 8 nucleotides agree with TRBD2. The CDR3 has 13 residues. The V segment lost 6 bases and the J segment 6 bases; nucleotides outside the gene matches: 3. The CDR3 region has the DNA TGTGCCAGCAGAAGACTAGCGCCCGGGGAGCTGTTTTTT. The encoded protein is CASRRLAPGELFF.

This clonotype was observed a handful of times. The chain is built from TRBV14 and TRBJ2-1; D uncertain. Trimming removed 4 bases from V and 4 bases from J, with 11 bases in between. Germline CDR1 SGHDN, CDR2 FVKESK. This CDR3 contains 14 residues. This CDR3 is CASSPSAGYNEQFF. In nucleotides, the CDR3 is TGTGCCAGCAGCCCTTCGGCCGGGTACAATGAGCAGTTCTTC.

The genes are TRBV4-2 and TRBJ2-5; 11 bases are shared with TRBD1. V shed 0 bases and J 1 base; nucleotides not matched to a gene: 4. Germline V CDR1 and CDR2: LGHNA, YNFKEQ. The CDR3 sequence is 17 residues long. CDR3 residues: CASSQEGDRGIQETQYF. The CDR3 nucleotides are TGTGCCAGCAGCCAAGAGGGGGACAGGGGGATCCAAGAGACCCAGTACTTC.

On this clonotype: It may be a read error: a sequence one base away is much more abundant. This sequence joins TRBV4-2 and TRBJ2-7, with D unclear. Trimming removed 0 bases from V and 7 bases from J, with 4 bases in between. Germline V CDR1 and CDR2: LGHNA, YNFKEQ. This CDR3 is 11 amino acids long. The CDR3 DNA reads as TGTGCCAGCAGCCAAGAGCGGGAGCAGTACTTC. Translation: CASSQEREQYF.

This clonotype was counted a few times. The chain uses TRBV11-2 and TRBJ1-2, with D possibly being TRBD1 (5 bases). Deletions cut 0 bases from V and 6 bases from J, with 14 bases between. This CDR3 has 15 residues. Germline V gene sequence: CDR1 SGHAT, CDR2 FQNNGV. The CDR3 protein is CASSLDSRGLHGYTF. The CDR3 nucleotides read TGTGCCAGCAGCTTAGATTCCCGGGGCTTACATGGCTACACCTTC.

This clonotype appeared a few times. The rearrangement links TRBV20-1 to TRBJ2-5, with D possibly TRBD2 on 5 matching bases. The CDR3 runs to 16 residues. V lost 2 bases to trimming and J lost 2 bases, with 18 bases between them. Looked up from germline, CDR1 is DFQATT and CDR2 is SNEGSKA (reference sequence). The CDR3: CSARNPTAGLQETQYF. The CDR3 DNA follows: TGCAGTGCTAGAAACCCCACAGCCGGACTTCAAGAGACCCAGTACTTC.

Of note for this clonotype: Mismatch with germline at one junction end may stem from a read error. The chain employs TRBV19 and TRBJ1-2; tentative D call: TRBD1 (6 bases). Germline V gene sequence: CDR1 LNHDA, CDR2 SQIVND (reference sequence). The CDR3 is 13 residues long. CDR3 loop: CASSPQGYNGYTF. CDR3 nucleotide sequence: TGTGCCAGTAGTCCACAGGGCTACAATGGCTATACCTTC.